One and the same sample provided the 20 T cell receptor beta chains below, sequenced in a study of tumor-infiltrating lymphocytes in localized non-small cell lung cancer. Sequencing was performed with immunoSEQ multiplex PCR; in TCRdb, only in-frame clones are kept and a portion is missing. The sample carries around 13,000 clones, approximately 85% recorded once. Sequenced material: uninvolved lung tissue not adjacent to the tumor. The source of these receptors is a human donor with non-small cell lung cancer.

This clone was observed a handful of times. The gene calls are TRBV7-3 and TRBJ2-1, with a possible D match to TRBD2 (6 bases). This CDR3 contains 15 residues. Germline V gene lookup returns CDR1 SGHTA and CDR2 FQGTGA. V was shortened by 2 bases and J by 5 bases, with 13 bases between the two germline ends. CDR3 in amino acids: CASSLAGLENNEQFF. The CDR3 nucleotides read TGTGCCAGCAGCTTAGCGGGACTCGAGAACAATGAGCAGTTCTTC. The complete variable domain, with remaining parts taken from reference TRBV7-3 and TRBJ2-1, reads GAGVSQTPSNKVTEKGKYVELRCDPISGHTALYWYRQSLGQGPEFLIYFQGTGAADDSGLPNDRFFAVRPEGSVSTLKIQRTERGDSAVYLCASSLAGLENNEQFFGPGTRLTVL.

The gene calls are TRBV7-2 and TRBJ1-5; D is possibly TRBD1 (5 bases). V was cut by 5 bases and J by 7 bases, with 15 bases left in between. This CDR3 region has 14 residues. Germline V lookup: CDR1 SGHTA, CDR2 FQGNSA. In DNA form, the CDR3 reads TGTGCCAGCAGCCAAATGGGGCAGGGACAGCCCCAGCATTTT. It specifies CASSQMGQGQPQHF.

Written as DNA, the CDR3 is TGTGCCAGCAGCCAACTAGCGGGAGGTCTCTACGAGCAGTACTTC. As protein: CASSQLAGGLYEQYF. The chain combines TRBV14 with TRBJ2-7; 11 bases are shared with TRBD2. Germline CDR1 is SGHDN and CDR2 is FVKESK. Trimming removed 2 bases from V and 3 bases from J; junction bases left unmatched: 3. The CDR3 contains 15 residues.

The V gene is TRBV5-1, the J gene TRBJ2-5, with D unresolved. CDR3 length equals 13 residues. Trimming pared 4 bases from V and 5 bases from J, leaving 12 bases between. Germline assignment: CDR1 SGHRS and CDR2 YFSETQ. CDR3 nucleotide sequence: TGCGCCAGCAGCCCGACGTTACGTGAGACCCAGTACTTC. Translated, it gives CASSPTLRETQYF. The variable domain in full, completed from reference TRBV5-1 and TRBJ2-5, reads KAGVTQTPRYLIKTRGQQVTLSCSPISGHRSVSWYQQTPGQGLQFLFEYFSETQRNKGNFPGRFSGRQFSNSRSEMNVSTLELGDSALYLCASSPTLRETQYFGPGTRLLVL.

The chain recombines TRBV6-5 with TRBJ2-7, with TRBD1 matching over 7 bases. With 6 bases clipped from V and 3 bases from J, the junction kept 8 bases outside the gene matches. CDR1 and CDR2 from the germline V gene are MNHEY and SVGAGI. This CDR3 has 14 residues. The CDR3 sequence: CASSLGQLYYEQYF. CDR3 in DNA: TGTGCCAGCAGCTTGGGACAGCTGTACTACGAGCAGTACTTC.

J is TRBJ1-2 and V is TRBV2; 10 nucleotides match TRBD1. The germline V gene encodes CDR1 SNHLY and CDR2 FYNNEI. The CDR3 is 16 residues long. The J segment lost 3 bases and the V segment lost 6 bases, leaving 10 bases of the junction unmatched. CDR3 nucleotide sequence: TGTGCCAGCAGCCTTATCTCGACAGGGGGCGACTATGGCTACACCTTC. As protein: CASSLISTGGDYGYTF.

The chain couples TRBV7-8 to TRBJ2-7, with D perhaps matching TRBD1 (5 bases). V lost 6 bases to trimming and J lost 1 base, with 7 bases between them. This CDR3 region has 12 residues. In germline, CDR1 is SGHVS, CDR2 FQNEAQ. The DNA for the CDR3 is TGTGCCAGCAGTCCAGGGTCCTACGAGCAGTACTTC. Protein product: CASSPGSYEQYF.

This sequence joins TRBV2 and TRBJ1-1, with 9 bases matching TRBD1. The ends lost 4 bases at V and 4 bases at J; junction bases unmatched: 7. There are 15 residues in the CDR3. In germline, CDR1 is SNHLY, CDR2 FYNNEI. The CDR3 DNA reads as TGTGCCAGCAGTGGTATTACAGGGGGCGGCACTGAAGCTTTCTTT. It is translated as CASSGITGGGTEAFF.

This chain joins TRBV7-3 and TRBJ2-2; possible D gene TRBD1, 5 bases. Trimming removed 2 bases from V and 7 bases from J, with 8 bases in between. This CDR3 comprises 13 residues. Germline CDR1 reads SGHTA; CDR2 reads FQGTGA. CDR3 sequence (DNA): TGTGCCAGCAGCTTAGGGGCGAGCGGGGAGCTGTTTTTT. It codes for CASSLGASGELFF.

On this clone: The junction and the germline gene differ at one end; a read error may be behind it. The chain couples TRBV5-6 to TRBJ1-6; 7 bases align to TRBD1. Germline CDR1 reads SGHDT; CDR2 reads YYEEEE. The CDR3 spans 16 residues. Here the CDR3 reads CASSLDRSSYNSPLHF. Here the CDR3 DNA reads TGTGCCAGCAGTTTGGACAGGAGCTCCTATAATTCACCCCTCCACTTT.

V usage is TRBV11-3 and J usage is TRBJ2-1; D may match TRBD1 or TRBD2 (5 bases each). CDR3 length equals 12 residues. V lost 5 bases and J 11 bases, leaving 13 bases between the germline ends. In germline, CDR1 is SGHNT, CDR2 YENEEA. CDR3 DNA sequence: TGTGCCAGCAGCGTAGGGGAGACTCAGCAGTTCTTC. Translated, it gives CASSVGETQQFF.

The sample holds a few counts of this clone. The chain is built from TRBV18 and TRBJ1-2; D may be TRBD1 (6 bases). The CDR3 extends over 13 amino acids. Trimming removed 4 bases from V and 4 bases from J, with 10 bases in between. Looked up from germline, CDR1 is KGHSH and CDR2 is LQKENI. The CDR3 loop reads CASSLDSVYGYTF. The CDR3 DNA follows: TGTGCCAGCTCACTGGACAGCGTCTATGGCTACACCTTC.

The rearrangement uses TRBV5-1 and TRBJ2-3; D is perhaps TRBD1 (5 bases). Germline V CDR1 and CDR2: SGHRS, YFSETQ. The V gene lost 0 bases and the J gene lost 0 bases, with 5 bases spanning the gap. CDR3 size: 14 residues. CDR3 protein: CASSLDRSTDTQYF. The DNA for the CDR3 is TGCGCCAGCAGCTTGGACAGGAGCACAGATACGCAGTATTTT.

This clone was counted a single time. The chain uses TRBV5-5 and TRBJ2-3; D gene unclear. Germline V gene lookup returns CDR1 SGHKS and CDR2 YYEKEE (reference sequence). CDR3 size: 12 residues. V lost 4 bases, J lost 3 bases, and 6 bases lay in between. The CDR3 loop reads CASSRPTDTQYF. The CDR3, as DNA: TGTGCCAGCAGCCGCCCTACAGATACGCAGTATTTT.

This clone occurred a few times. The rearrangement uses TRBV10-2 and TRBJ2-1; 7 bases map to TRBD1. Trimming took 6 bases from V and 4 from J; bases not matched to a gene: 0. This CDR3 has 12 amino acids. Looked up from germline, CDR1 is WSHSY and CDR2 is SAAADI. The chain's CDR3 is CASRQGYNEQFF. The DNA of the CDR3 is TGCGCCAGCAGACAGGGGTACAATGAGCAGTTCTTC.

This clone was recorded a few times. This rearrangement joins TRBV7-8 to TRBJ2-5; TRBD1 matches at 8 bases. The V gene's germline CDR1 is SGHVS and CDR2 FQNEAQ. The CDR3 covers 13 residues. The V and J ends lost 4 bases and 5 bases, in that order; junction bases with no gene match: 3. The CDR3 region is CASSSNRGETQYF. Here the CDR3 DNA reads TGTGCCAGCAGCTCGAACAGGGGGGAGACCCAGTACTTC.

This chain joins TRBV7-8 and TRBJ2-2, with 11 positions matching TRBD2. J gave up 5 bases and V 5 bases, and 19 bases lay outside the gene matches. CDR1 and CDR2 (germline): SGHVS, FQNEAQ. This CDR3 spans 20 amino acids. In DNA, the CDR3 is TGTGCCAGCAGCCAGAGAAAAACCCCTCTAGCGGGGGGTTGGACCGGGGAGCTGTTTTTT. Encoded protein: CASSQRKTPLAGGWTGELFF. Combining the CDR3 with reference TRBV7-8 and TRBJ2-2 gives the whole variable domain GAGVSQSPRYKVAKRGQDVALRCDPISGHVSLFWYQQALGQGPEFLTYFQNEAQLDKSGLPSDRFFAERPEGSVSTLKIQRTQQEDSAVYLCASSQRKTPLAGGWTGELFFGEGSRLTVL.

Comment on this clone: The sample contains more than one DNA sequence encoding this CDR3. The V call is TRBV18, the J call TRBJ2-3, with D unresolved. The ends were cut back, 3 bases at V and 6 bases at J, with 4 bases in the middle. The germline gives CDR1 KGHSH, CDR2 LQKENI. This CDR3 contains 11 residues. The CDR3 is CASSPTDTQYF. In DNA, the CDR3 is TGTGCCAGCTCACCTACGGATACGCAGTATTTT.

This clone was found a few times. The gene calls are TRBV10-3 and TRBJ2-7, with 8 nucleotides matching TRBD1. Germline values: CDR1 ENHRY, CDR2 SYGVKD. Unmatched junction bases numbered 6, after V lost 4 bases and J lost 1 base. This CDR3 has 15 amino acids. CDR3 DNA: TGTGCCATCAGTGGGGGACAGGTTAAATCCTACGAGCAGTACTTC. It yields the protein CAISGGQVKSYEQYF.

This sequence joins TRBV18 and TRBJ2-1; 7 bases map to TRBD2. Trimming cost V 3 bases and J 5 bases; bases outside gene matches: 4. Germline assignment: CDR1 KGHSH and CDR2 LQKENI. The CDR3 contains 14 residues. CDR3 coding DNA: TGTGCCAGCTCACCGCCTAGCGGAAACAATGAGCAGTTCTTC. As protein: CASSPPSGNNEQFF.